Below, 14 T cell receptor beta chains from the same sample are listed, as sequenced in a study of radiation and T cells in renal cell carcinoma. Generated by immunoSEQ multiplex PCR, the TCRdb table keeps only in-frame clones and is missing some. The data contain approximately 150,000 clones, approximately 87% of them seen just once; the ten biggest clones take up around a quarter. The time point here: baseline pretreatment blood. Noted treatment: 15 Gy SBRT to primary tumor, nephrectomy 4 weeks later. The sample here was blood, taken from a patient whose treatment included radiotherapy and nephrectomy. All receptors derive from a woman aged 45-59 years with renal cell carcinoma.

The chain joins TRBV10-3 to TRBJ1-4, with D possibly being TRBD1 (6 bases). This CDR3 comprises 13 residues. CDR1 ENHRY and CDR2 SYGVKD come from the germline V gene. Trimming left V 5 bases short and J 6 bases short, with 10 bases between. CDR3 coding DNA: TGTGCCATCAGTCCACAGGGCTATGAAAAACTGTTTTTT. Translated: CAISPQGYEKLFF.

The gene calls are TRBV5-4 and TRBJ1-4; D uncertain. This CDR3 has 14 residues. Looked up from germline, CDR1 is SGHNT and CDR2 is YYREEE (reference sequence). V was cut by 4 bases and J by 7 bases, with 14 bases left in between. CDR3 coding DNA: TGTGCCAGCAGCCTGGGGAGAGATGGTGAAAAACTGTTTTTT. Protein product: CASSLGRDGEKLFF.

The V call is TRBV12-5, the J call TRBJ1-2; weak D call: TRBD1 (6 bases). The CDR3 is made up of 12 amino acids. CDR1 and CDR2 (germline): LGHNT, FRNRAP. Trimming pared 1 base from V and 6 bases from J, leaving 6 bases between. The CDR3, as DNA: TGTGCTAGTGGTTTGGACAGGGATGGCTACACCTTC. This encodes CASGLDRDGYTF.

The chain links TRBV5-4 to TRBJ2-2; TRBD2 matches at 13 bases. The CDR3 covers 15 residues. V was clipped by 3 bases and J by 10 bases; unmatched bases: 6. Germline CDR1 is SGHNT and CDR2 is YYREEE (reference sequence). The CDR3 DNA reads TGTGCCAGCAGCTCGCGACTAGCGGGGGGAGAGGAGCTGTTTTTT. As protein: CASSSRLAGGEELFF.

The rearrangement joins TRBV5-1 to TRBJ2-4; D is unclear. In germline, CDR1 is SGHRS, CDR2 YFSETQ. The CDR3 has 13 amino acids. V dropped 2 bases and J dropped 8 bases, with 11 bases sitting between them. As DNA, the CDR3 is TGCGCCAGCAGCTTCTCAGATCTGGACATTCAGTACTTC. Encoded protein: CASSFSDLDIQYF. The variable domain in full, with the rest retrieved from reference TRBV5-1 and TRBJ2-4, is KAGVTQTPRYLIKTRGQQVTLSCSPISGHRSVSWYQQTPGQGLQFLFEYFSETQRNKGNFPGRFSGRQFSNSRSEMNVSTLELGDSALYLCASSFSDLDIQYFGAGTRLSVL.

The chain couples TRBV6-5 to TRBJ2-2; 8 nucleotides agree with TRBD2. Germline CDR1 reads MNHEY; CDR2 reads SVGAGI. There are 14 residues in the CDR3. V was pared by 6 bases and J by 5 bases, with 5 bases of the junction left unmatched. This CDR3 reads CASSARGGTGELFF. CDR3 nucleotide sequence: TGTGCCAGCAGCGCCCGCGGGGGGACCGGGGAGCTGTTTTTT.

The chain joins TRBV27 to TRBJ1-5, with D unclear. There are 13 residues in the CDR3. In germline, CDR1 is MNHEY, CDR2 SMNVEV (reference sequence). V was pared by 5 bases and J by 3 bases, with 8 bases between. The chain's CDR3 is CASSQFDNQPQHF. The CDR3 nucleotides read TGTGCCAGCAGTCAGTTTGACAATCAGCCCCAGCATTTT.

The chain uses TRBV18 and TRBJ2-7; D gene unclear. The ends were cut back, 1 base at V and 3 bases at J, with 10 bases in the middle. CDR3 length: 14 residues. From germline, CDR1 is KGHSH and CDR2 LQKENI. The CDR3 reads CASSPQAGNYEQYF. As DNA, the CDR3 is TGTGCCAGCTCACCACAGGCAGGAAACTACGAGCAGTACTTC.

This rearrangement joins TRBV7-2 to TRBJ1-1, with a tentative D call TRBD1 (5 bases). Trimming left V 4 bases short and J 8 bases short, with 17 bases between. The germline gives CDR1 SGHTA, CDR2 FQGNSA. The CDR3 has 14 residues. The CDR3 DNA follows: TGTGCCAGCAGCTCCCAGATCGGGTCAGGGGAAGCTTTCTTT. It yields the protein CASSSQIGSGEAFF. Complete variable domain (other parts from reference TRBV7-2 and TRBJ1-1): GAGVSQSPSNKVTEKGKDVELRCDPISGHTALYWYRQSLGQGLEFLIYFQGNSAPDKSGLPSDRFSAERTGGSVSTLTIQRTQQEDSAVYLCASSSQIGSGEAFFGQGTRLTVV.

The J gene is TRBJ2-7, the V gene TRBV7-2, with 8 bases identical to TRBD1. After removal of 5 bases from V and 1 base from J, the junction contained 4 bases not matched to a gene. The CDR3 consists of 14 residues. Looked up from germline, CDR1 is SGHTA and CDR2 is FQGNSA. The CDR3, as DNA: TGTGCCAGCAGCCCGGGACAGGCATCCTACGAGCAGTACTTC. Residues: CASSPGQASYEQYF.

V is TRBV19 and J is TRBJ2-7, with D perhaps being TRBD1 or TRBD2 (5 bases each). The CDR3 runs to 13 residues. Germline CDR1 reads LNHDA; CDR2 reads SQIVND (reference sequence). Trimming removed 6 bases at V and 2 bases at J, with 11 bases between. CDR3 in DNA: TGTGCCAGTAGCCGGGACGGAGCCTACGAGCAGTACTTC. This encodes CASSRDGAYEQYF.

The V gene is TRBV7-9, the J gene TRBJ2-7, with D unclear. From germline, CDR1 is SEHNR and CDR2 FQNEAQ (reference sequence). With 5 bases removed from V and 1 base from J, the gap between germline ends came to 12 bases. The CDR3 is 14 amino acids. CDR3 residues: CASSAEARSYEQYF. The CDR3 bases are TGTGCCAGCAGCGCCGAAGCACGGTCCTACGAGCAGTACTTC.

The rearrangement uses TRBV7-2 and TRBJ2-5; D is unclear. This CDR3 is 15 amino acids long. V was pared by 0 bases and J by 4 bases, with 12 bases between. The germline V gene has CDR1 SGHTA and CDR2 FQGNSA. DNA for the CDR3: TGTGCCAGCAGCTTAGCCCCGGGCATGGGAGAGACCCAGTACTTC. This codes for CASSLAPGMGETQYF.

The chain employs TRBV7-2 and TRBJ2-5; no clear D. Germline V lookup: CDR1 SGHTA, CDR2 FQGNSA. The CDR3 runs 14 residues. V was cut by 8 bases and J by 2 bases, with 15 bases left in between. Written as DNA, the CDR3 is TGTGCCAGCGGTTCCCTGGGGTATCAAGAGACCCAGTACTTC. It yields the protein CASGSLGYQETQYF.